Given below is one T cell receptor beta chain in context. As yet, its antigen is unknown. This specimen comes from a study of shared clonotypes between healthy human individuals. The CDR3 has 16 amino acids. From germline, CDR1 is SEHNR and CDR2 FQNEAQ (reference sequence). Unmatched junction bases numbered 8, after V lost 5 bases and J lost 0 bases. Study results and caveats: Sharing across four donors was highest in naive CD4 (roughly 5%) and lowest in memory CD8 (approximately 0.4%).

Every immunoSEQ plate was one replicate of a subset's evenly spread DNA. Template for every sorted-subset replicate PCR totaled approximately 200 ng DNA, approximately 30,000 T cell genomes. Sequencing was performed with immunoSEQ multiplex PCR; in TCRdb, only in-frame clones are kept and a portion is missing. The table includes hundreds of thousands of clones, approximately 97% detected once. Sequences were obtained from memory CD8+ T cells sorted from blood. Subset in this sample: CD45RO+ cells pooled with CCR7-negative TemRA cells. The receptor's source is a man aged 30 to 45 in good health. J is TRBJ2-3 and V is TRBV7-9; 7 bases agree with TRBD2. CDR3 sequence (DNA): TGTGCCAGCAGCGCGAAACTAGCGACTAGCACAGATACGCAGTATTTT. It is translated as CASSAKLATSTDTQYF.